This TCR beta chain was sequenced during a study of shared clonotypes between healthy human individuals. Genomic DNA of each subset was evenly split across several immunoSEQ plates. The repertoire was sequenced with immunoSEQ multiplex PCR; TCRdb's copy has only in-frame clones and lacks some. The table has over a million clones, approximately 98.5% seen once. Splitting the CD4+ cells yielded a CD45RA+ naive subset and a CD45RA-negative memory subset. The junction had 5 bases not matched to a gene; V was cut back by 3 bases and J by 4 bases. Germline CDR1 and CDR2: MNHEY and SMNVEV (reference sequence). The CDR3 contains 15 residues.

What was sequenced was naive CD4+ T cells sorted from blood. The sample's subset: CD45RA+ positively selected. The receptor comes from a man aged 25 to 40 in good health. The chain joins TRBV27 to TRBJ2-2; TRBD1 agrees at 7 bases. The CDR3 DNA sequence: TGTGCCAGCAGTTTCACCGGGACAGCCACCGGGGAGCTGTTTTTT. It is translated as CASSFTGTATGELFF.